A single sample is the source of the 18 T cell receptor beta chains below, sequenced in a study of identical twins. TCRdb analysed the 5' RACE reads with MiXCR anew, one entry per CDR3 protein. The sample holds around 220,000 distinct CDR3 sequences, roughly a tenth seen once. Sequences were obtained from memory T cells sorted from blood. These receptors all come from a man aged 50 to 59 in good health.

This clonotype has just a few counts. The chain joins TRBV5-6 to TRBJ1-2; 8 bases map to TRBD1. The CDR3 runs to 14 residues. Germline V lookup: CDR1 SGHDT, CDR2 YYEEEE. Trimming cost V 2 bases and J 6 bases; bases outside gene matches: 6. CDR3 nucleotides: TGTGCCAGCAGCTTAACAGGGGGTTATGATGGCTACACCTTC. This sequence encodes CASSLTGGYDGYTF. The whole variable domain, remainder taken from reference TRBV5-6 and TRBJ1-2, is DAGVTQSPTHLIKTRGQQVTLRCSPKSGHDTVSWYQQALGQGPQFIFQYYEEEERQRGNFPDRFSGHQFPNYSSELNVNALLLGDSALYLCASSLTGGYDGYTFGSGTRLTVV.

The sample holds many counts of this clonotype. The CDR3 coding sequence is TGTGCCACCAGTGGACCCGGCAGGGGCAATGAGCAGTTCTTC. It specifies CATSGPGRGNEQFF. The rearrangement joins TRBV24-1 to TRBJ2-1; a possible D gene is TRBD1 (6 bases). Germline lookup yields CDR1 KGHDR and CDR2 SFDVKD. The germline V and J ends were trimmed by 5 bases and 6 bases, with 13 bases remaining between them. The CDR3 length is 14 residues.

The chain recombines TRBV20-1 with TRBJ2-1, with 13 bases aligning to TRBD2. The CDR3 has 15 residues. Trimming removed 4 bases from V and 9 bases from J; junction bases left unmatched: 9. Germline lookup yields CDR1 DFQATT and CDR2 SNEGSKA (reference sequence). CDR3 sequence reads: CSATELAGGPVEQFF. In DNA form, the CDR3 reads TGCAGTGCTACCGAACTAGCGGGGGGGCCGGTTGAGCAGTTCTTC.

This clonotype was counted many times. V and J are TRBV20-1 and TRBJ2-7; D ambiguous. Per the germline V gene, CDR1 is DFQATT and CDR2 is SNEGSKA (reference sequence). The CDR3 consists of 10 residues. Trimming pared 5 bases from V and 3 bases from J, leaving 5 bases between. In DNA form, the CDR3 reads TGCAGTGCTTTTGACTACGAGCAGTACTTC. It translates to CSAFDYEQYF.

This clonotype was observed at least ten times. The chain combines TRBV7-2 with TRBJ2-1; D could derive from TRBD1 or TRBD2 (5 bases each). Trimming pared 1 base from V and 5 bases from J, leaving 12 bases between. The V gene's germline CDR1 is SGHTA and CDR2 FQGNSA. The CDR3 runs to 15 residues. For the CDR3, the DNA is TGTGCCAGCAGCTTAGTTATCGGGGCAGACAATGAGCAGTTCTTC. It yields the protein CASSLVIGADNEQFF.

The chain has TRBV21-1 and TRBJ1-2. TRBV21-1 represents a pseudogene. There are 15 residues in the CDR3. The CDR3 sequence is CASSNSEGRNYGYTF. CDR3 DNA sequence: TGTGCCAGCAGCAATTCGGAGGGACGTAACTATGGCTACACCTTC.

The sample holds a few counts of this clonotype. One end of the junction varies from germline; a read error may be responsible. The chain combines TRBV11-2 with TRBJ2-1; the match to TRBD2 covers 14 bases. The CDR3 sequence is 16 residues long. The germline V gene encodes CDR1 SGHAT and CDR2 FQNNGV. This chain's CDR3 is CASSPRTSGRIDEHFF. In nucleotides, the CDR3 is TGTGCCAGCAGCCCACGGACTAGCGGGAGGATCGATGAGCATTTCTTC.

This CDR3 is CASSEVEETQYF. DNA for the CDR3: TGTGCCAGCAGTGAAGTAGAAGAGACCCAGTACTTC. This chain connects TRBV2 to TRBJ2-5; D is ambiguous. The germline V and J ends were trimmed by 1 base and 3 bases, with 3 bases remaining between them. Germline V lookup: CDR1 SNHLY, CDR2 FYNNEI. This CDR3 has 12 amino acids.

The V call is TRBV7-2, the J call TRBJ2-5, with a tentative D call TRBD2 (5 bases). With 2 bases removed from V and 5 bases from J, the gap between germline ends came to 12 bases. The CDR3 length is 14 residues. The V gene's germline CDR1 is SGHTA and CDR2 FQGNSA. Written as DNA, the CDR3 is TGTGCCAGCAGCTTACGAGGAAGAGGGGAGACCCAGTACTTC. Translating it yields CASSLRGRGETQYF. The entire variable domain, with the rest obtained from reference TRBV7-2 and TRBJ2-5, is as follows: GAGVSQSPSNKVTEKGKDVELRCDPISGHTALYWYRQSLGQGLEFLIYFQGNSAPDKSGLPSDRFSAERTGGSVSTLTIQRTQQEDSAVYLCASSLRGRGETQYFGPGTRLLVL.

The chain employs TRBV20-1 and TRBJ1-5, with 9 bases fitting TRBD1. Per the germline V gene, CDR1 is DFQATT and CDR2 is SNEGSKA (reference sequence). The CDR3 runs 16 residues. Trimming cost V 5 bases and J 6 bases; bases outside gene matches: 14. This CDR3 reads CSAAQGAQGGSQPQHF. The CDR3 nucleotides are TGCAGTGCTGCACAGGGGGCTCAAGGAGGTAGTCAGCCCCAGCATTTT.

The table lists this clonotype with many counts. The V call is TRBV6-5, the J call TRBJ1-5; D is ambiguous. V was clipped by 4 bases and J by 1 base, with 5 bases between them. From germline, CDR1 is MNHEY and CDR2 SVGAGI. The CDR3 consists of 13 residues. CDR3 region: CASSSSSNQPQHF. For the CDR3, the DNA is TGTGCCAGCAGTTCTTCAAGCAATCAGCCCCAGCATTTT.

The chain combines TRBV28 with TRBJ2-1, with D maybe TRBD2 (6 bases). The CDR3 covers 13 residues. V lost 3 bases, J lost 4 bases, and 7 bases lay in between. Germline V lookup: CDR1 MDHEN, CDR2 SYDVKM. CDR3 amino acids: CASSFREYNEQFF. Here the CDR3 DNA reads TGTGCCAGCAGTTTCCGGGAGTACAATGAGCAGTTCTTC.

CDR3 region: CASSSSGQAREAFF. CDR3 coding DNA: TGTGCCAGCAGCTCAAGCGGCCAGGCCCGTGAAGCTTTCTTT. J is TRBJ1-1 and V is TRBV7-6; D is unclear. The CDR3 has 14 residues. The V end was cut by 4 bases, the J end by 7 bases, with 16 bases between. CDR1 is SGHVS and CDR2 is FNYEAQ in the germline V gene.

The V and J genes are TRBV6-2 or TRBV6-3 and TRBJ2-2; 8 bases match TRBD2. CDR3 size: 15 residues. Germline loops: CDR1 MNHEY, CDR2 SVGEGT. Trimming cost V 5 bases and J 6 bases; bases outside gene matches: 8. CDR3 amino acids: CASSIPLGGAGELFF. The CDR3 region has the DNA TGTGCCAGCAGTATCCCTCTCGGGGGGGCCGGGGAGCTGTTTTTT.

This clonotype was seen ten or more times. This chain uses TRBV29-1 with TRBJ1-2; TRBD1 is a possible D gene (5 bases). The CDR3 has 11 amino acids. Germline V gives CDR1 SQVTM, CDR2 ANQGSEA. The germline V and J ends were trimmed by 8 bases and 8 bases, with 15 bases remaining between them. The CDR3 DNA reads TGCAGCATTTATGGGGCCGACGGCTACACCTTC. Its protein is CSIYGADGYTF.

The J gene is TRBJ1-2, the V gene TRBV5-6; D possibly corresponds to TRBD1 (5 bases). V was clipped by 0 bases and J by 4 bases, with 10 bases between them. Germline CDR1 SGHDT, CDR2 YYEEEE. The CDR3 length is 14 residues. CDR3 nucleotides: TGTGCCAGCAGCTTGGAAGGGACCGTCTATGGCTACACCTTC. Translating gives CASSLEGTVYGYTF.

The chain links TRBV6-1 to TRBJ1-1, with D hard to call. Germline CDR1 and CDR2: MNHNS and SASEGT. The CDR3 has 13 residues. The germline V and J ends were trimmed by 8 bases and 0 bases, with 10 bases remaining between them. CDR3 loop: CASQSVVNTEAFF. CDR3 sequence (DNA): TGTGCCAGCCAAAGCGTGGTGAACACTGAAGCTTTCTTT.

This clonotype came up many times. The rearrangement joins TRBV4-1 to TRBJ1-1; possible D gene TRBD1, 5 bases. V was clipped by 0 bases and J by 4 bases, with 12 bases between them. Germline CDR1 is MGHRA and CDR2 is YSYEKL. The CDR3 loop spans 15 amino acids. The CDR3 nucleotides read TGCGCCAGCAGCCAAGAACCCACGGGGGGCACTGAAGCTTTCTTT. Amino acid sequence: CASSQEPTGGTEAFF.